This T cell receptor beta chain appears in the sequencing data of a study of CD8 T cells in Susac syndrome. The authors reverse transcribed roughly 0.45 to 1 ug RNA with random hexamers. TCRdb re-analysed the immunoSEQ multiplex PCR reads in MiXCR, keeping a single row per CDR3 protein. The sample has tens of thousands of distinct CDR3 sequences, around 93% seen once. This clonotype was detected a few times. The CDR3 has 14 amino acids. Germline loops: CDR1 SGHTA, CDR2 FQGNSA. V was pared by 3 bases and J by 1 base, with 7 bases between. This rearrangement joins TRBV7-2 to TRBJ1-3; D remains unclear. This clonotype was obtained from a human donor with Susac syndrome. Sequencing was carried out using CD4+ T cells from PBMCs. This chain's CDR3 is CASSLGLSGNTIYF. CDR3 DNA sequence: TGTGCCAGCAGCTTGGGCCTTTCTGGAAACACCATATATTTT.